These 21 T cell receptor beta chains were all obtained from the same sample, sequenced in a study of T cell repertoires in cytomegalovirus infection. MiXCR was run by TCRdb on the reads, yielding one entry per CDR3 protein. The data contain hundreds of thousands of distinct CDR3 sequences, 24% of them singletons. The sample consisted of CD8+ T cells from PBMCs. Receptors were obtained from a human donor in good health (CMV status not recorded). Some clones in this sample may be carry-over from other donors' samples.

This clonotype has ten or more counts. CDR3 amino acids: CASSLAMGQVNEKLFF. CDR3 in DNA: TGTGCCAGCAGCTTAGCGATGGGGCAAGTTAATGAAAAACTGTTTTTT. The gene calls are TRBV7-8 and TRBJ1-4; a possible D gene is TRBD1 (5 bases). V gave up 0 bases and J gave up 4 bases, with 12 bases separating them. Germline loops: CDR1 SGHVS, CDR2 FQNEAQ. The CDR3 extends over 16 amino acids.

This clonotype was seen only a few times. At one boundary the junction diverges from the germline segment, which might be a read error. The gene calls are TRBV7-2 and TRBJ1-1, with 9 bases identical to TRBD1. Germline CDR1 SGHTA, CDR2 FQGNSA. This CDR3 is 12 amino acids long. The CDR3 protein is CASRLGTGEAFF. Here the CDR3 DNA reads TGTGCCAGCCGCTTAGGGACAGGGGAAGCTTTCTTT.

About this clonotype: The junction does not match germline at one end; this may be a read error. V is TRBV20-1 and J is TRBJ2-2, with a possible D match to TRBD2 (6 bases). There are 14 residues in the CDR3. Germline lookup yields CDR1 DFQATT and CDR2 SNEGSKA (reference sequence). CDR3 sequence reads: CSARWREAAGELSF. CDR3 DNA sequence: TGCAGTGCTAGATGGAGGGAGGCGGCCGGGGAGCTGTCTTTT.

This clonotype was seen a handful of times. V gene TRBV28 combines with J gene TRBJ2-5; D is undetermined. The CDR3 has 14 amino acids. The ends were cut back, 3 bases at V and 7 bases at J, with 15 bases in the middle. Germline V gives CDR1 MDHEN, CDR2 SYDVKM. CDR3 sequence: CASSFSEPVGTQYF. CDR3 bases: TGTGCCAGCAGTTTCAGCGAGCCAGTGGGGACCCAGTACTTC. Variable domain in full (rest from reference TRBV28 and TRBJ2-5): DVKVTQSSRYLVKRTGEKVFLECVQDMDHENMFWYRQDPGLGLRLIYFSYDVKMKEKGDIPEGYSVSREKKERFSLILESASTNQTSMYLCASSFSEPVGTQYFGPGTRLLVL.

The CDR3 nucleotides read TGTGCCAGCAGCCTCCTGGAGGGGCAAGATACGCAGTATTTT. Translation: CASSLLEGQDTQYF. The V and J genes are TRBV28 and TRBJ2-3; a weak D match, TRBD2 (6 bases). The ends were cut back, 6 bases at V and 5 bases at J, with 15 bases in the middle. The CDR3 runs to 14 residues. Germline V gene data show CDR1 as MDHEN and CDR2 as SYDVKM.

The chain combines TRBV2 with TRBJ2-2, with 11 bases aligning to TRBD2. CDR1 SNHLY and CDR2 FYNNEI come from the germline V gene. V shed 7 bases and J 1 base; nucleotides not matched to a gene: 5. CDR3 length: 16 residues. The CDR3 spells CASTLAGGQNTGELFF. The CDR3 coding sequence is TGTGCCAGCACCCTAGCGGGGGGACAGAACACCGGGGAGCTGTTTTTT.

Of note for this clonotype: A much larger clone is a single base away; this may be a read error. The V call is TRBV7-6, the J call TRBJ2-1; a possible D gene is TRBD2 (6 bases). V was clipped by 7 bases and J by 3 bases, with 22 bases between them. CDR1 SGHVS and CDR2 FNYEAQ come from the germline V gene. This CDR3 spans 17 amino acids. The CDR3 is CASITTRHGGRYNEQFF. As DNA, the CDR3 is TGTGCCAGCATCACAACGAGGCACGGGGGACGCTACAATGAGCAGTTCTTC.

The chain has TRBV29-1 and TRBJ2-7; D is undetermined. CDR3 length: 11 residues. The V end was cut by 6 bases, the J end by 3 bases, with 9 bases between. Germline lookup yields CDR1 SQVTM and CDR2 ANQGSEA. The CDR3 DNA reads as TGCAGCGTGGGCGAGTTCTACGAGCAGTACTTC. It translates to CSVGEFYEQYF.

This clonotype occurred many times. CDR3 nucleotide sequence: TGTGCCAGCAGCCCTAACCAGGGCAATGAGCAGTTCTTC. Encoded protein: CASSPNQGNEQFF. The chain combines TRBV7-2 with TRBJ2-1; D may be TRBD1 (5 bases). Germline V gene data show CDR1 as SGHTA and CDR2 as FQGNSA. Trimming stripped 5 bases from V and 6 bases from J, with 11 bases between. The CDR3 totals 13 residues.

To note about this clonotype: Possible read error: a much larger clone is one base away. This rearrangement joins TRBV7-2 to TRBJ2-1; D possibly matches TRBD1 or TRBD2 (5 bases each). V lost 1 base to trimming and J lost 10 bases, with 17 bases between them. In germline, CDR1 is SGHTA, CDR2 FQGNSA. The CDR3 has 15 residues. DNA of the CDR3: TGTGCCAGCAGCTTAGAGGCAGGGACGATCTCGGAGCAGTTCTTC. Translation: CASSLEAGTISEQFF.

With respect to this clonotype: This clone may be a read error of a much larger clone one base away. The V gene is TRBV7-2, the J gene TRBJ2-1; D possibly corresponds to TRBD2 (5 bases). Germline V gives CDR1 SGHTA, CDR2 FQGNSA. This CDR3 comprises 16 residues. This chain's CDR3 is CVSSLEGLAPYNEQFF. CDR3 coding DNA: TGTGTCAGCAGCTTAGAAGGTCTAGCTCCCTACAATGAGCAGTTCTTC.

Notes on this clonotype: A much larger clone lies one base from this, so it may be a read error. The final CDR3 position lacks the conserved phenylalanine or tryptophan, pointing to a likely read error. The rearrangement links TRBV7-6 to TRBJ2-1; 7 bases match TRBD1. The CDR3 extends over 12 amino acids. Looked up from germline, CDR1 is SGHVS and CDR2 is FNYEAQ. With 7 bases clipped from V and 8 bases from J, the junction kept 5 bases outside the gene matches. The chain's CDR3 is CASTHTGDEQFC. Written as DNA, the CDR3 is TGTGCCAGCACGCACACAGGGGATGAGCAGTTCTGC.

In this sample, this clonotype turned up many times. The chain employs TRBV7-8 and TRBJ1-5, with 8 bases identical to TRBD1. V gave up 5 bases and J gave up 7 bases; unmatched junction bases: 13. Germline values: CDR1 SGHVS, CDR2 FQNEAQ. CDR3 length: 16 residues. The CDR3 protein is CASSTVGTGGDQPQHF. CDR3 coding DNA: TGTGCCAGCAGCACCGTCGGGACAGGCGGAGACCAGCCCCAGCATTTT.

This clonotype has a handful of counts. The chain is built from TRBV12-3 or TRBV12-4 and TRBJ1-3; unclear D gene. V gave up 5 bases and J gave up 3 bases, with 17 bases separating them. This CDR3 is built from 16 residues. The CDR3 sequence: CASSPLTTVGGNTIYF. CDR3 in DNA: TGTGCCAGCAGTCCCCTGACAACGGTTGGTGGAAACACCATATATTTT.

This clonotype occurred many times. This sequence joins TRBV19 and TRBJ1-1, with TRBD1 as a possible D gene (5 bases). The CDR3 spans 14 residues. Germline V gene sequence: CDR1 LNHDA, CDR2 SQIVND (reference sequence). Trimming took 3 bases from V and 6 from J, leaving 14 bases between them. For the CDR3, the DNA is TGTGCCAGTAGTATGCAGGGAAGGAGGTCTGAAGCTTTCTTT. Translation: CASSMQGRRSEAFF.

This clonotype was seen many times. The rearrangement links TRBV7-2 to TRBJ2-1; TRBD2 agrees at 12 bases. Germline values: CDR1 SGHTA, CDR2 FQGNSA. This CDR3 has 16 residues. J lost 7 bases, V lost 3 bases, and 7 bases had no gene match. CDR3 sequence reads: CASSFGLAGGRNEQFF. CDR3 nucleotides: TGTGCCAGCAGCTTCGGTCTAGCGGGGGGGAGGAATGAGCAGTTCTTC. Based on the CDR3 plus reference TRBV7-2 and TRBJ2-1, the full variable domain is GAGVSQSPSNKVTEKGKDVELRCDPISGHTALYWYRQSLGQGLEFLIYFQGNSAPDKSGLPSDRFSAERTGGSVSTLTIQRTQQEDSAVYLCASSFGLAGGRNEQFFGPGTRLTVL.

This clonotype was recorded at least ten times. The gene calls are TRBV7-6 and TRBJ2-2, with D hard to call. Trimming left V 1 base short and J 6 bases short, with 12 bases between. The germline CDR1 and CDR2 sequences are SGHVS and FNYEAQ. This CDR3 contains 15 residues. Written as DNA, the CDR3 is TGTGCCAGCAGCTTAGGTCCCCCTGGGGCCGGGGAGCTGTTTTTT. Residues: CASSLGPPGAGELFF.

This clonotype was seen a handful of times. Here the CDR3 DNA reads TGTGCCAGCAGTTTAGGCAGCTGGGGCGAGCAGTACGTC. Translation: CASSLGSWGEQYV. This chain connects TRBV12-3 or TRBV12-4 to TRBJ2-7; D gene unclear. The germline V and J ends were trimmed by 1 base and 6 bases, with 10 bases remaining between them. This CDR3 spans 13 amino acids.

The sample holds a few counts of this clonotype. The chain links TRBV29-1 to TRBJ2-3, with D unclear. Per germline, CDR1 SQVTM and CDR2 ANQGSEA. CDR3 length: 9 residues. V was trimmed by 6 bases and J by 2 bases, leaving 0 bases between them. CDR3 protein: CSVTDTQYF. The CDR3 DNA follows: TGCAGCGTCACAGATACGCAGTATTTT.

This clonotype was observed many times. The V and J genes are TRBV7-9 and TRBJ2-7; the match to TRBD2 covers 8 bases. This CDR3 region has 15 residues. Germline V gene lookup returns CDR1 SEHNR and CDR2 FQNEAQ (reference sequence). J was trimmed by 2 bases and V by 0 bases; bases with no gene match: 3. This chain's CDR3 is CASSLALAETYEQYF. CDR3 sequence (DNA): TGTGCCAGCAGCTTAGCACTAGCGGAAACCTACGAGCAGTACTTC.

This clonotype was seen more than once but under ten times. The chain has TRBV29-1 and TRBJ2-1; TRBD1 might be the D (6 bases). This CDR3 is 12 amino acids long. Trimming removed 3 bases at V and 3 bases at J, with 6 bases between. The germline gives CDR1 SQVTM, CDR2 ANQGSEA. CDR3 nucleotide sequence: TGCAGCGTTGAGGGACACTACAATGAGCAGTTCTTC. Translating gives CSVEGHYNEQFF.